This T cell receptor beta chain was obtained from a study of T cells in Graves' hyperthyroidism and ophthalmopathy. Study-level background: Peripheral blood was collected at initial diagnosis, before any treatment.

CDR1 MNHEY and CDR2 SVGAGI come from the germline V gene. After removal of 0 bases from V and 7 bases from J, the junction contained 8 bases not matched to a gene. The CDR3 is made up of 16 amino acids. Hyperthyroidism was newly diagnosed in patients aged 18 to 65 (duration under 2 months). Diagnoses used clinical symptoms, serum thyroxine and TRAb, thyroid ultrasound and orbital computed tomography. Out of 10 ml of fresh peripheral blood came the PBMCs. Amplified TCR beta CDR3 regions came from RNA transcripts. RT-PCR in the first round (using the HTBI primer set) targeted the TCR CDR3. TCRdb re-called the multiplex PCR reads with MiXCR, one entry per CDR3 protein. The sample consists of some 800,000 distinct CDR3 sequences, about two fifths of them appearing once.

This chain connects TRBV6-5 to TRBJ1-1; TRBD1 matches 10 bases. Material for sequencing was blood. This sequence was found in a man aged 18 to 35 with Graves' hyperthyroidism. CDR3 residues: CASSYSKTGGEYEAFF. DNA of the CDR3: TGTGCCAGCAGTTACTCGAAGACAGGGGGCGAATATGAAGCTTTCTTT.